The present T cell receptor beta chain was sequenced within a study of regulatory T cells in long-lasting Graves disease. For TCR beta, libraries came from iRepertoire HTBI primers and Arm-PCR of CDR3 regions. Using its own MiXCR run on the multiplex PCR reads, TCRdb lists one record per CDR3 protein. The sample includes roughly 560,000 distinct CDR3 sequences, more than 10% seen only once; the top ten take around 10%. The time point is: newly diagnosed GD, antithyroid drugs for less than 3 months. RNA from PBMCs was the source of the TCR library. The V and J ends lost 5 bases and 2 bases respectively, with 20 bases between them. CDR1 and CDR2 from the germline V gene are SGHAT and FQNNGV. The CDR3 length is 17 residues. Study-wide results and caveats: Persistent Graves' patients showed less TCR diversity than newly diagnosed ones.

This clonotype was observed at least ten times. Its matching antigen is unknown. This sample also belongs to another study, concerning T cells in Graves' hyperthyroidism and ophthalmopathy.

This chain connects TRBV11-2 to TRBJ2-3; D is possibly TRBD2 (6 bases). This clonotype originated in a woman in her 30s with Graves disease. The sample here was peripheral blood mononuclear cells (PBMCs), taken at new diagnosis, from a patient treated with antithyroid drugs. Here the CDR3 reads CASSLGLGAVTTDTQYF. CDR3 nucleotide sequence: TGTGCCAGCAGCCTGGGACTGGGTGCGGTCACCACAGATACGCAGTATTTT.